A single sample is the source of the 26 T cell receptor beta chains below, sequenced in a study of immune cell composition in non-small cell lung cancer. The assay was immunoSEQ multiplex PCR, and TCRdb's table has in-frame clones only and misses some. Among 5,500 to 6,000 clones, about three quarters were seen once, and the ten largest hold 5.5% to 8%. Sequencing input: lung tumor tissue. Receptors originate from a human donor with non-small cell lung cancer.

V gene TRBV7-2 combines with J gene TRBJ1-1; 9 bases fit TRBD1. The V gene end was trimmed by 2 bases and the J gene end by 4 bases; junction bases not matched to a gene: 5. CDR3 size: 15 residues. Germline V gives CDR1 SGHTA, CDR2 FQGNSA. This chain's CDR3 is CASSLNRGLATEAFF. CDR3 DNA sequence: TGTGCCAGCAGCTTAAACAGGGGGCTGGCCACTGAAGCTTTCTTT.

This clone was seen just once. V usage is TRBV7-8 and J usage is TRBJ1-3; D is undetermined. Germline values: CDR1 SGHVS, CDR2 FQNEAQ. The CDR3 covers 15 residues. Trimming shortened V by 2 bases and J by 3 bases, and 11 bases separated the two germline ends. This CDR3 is CASSLIPGIGNTIYF. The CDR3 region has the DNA TGTGCCAGCAGCTTAATTCCGGGAATTGGAAACACCATATATTTT.

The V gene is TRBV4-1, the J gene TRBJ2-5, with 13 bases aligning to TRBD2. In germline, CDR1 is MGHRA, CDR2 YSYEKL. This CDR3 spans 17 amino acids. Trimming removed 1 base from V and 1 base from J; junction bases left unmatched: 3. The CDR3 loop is CASSQGGLAGTQETQYF. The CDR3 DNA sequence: TGCGCCAGCAGCCAAGGGGGACTAGCGGGGACCCAAGAGACCCAGTACTTC.

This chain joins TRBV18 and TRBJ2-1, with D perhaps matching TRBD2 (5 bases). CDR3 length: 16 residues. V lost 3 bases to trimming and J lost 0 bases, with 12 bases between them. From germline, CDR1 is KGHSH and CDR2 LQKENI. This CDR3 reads CASSPPPGSSYNEQFF. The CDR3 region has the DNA TGTGCCAGCTCACCTCCGCCGGGGAGCTCCTACAATGAGCAGTTCTTC.

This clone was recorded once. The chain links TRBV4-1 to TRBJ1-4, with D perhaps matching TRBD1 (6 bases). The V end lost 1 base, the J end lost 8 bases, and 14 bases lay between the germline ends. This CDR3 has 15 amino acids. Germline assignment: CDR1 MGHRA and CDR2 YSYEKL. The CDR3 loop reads CASSQGGGAGEKLFF. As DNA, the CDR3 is TGCGCCAGCAGCCAAGGCGGGGGGGCGGGGGAAAAACTGTTTTTT.

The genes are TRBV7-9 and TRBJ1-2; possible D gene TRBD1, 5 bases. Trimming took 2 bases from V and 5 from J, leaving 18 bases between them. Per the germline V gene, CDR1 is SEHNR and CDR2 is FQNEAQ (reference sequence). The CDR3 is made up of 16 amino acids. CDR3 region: CASSLTGASGGYGYTF. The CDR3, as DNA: TGTGCCAGCAGCTTAACCGGGGCCTCGGGGGGTTATGGCTACACCTTC.

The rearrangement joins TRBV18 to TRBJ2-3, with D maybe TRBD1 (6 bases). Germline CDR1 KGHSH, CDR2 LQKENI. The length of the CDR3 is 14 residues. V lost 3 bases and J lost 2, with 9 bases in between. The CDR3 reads CASSPGADTDTQYF. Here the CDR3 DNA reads TGTGCCAGCTCACCGGGGGCTGACACAGATACGCAGTATTTT.

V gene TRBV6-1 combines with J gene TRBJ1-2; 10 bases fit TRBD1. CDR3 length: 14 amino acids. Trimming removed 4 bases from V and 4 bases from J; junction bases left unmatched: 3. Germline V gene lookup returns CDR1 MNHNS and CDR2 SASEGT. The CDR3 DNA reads TGTGCCAGCAGTGCGGGGGACAGGGGCTATGGCTACACCTTC. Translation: CASSAGDRGYGYTF.

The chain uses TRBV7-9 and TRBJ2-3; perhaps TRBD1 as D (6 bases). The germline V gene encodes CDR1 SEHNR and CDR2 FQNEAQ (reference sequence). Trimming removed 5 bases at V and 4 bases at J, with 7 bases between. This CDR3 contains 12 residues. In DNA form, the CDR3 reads TGTGCCAGCAGCGAGGGGGCAGATACGCAGTATTTT. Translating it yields CASSEGADTQYF.

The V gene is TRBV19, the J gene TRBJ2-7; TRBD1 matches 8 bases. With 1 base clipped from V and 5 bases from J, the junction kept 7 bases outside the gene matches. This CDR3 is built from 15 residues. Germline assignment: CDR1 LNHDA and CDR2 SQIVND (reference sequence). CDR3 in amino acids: CASSIAQGGINEQYF. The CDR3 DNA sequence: TGTGCCAGTAGTATAGCACAGGGGGGTATAAACGAGCAGTACTTC.

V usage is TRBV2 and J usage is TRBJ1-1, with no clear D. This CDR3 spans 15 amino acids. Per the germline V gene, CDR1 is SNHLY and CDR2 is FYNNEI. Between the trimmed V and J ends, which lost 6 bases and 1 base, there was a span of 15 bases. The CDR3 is CASRDDTTGNTEAFF. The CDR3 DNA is TGTGCCAGCAGAGACGACACCACCGGGAACACTGAAGCTTTCTTT.

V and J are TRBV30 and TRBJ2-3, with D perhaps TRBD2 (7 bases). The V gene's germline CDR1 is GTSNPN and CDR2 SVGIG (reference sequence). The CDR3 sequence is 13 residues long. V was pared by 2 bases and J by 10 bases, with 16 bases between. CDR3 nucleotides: TGTGCCTGGAGTAGGGGGGGGAAGGCTCCGCAGTATTTT. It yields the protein CAWSRGGKAPQYF.

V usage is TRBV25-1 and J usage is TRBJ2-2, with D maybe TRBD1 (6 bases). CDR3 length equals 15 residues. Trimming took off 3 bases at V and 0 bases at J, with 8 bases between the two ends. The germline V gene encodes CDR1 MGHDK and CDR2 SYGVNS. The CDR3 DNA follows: TGTGCCAGCAGTGAGGGGGCGGCGAACACCGGGGAGCTGTTTTTT. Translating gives CASSEGAANTGELFF.

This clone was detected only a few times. CDR3 nucleotide sequence: TGTGCCAGTAGTCCTCCGACCGGGGAGCTGTTTTTT. Its protein product is CASSPPTGELFF. V gene TRBV19 combines with J gene TRBJ2-2; D remains unclear. Trimming pared 5 bases from V and 5 bases from J, leaving 6 bases between. The CDR3 runs 12 residues. Germline-derived CDR1 and CDR2 are LNHDA and SQIVND (reference sequence).

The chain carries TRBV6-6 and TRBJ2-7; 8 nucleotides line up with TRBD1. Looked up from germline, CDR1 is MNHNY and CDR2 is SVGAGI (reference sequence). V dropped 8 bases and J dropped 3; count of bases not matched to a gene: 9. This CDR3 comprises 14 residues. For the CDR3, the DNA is TGTGCCAGCGAAAAGCAGGGGGCGAACTACGAGCAGTACTTC. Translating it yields CASEKQGANYEQYF.

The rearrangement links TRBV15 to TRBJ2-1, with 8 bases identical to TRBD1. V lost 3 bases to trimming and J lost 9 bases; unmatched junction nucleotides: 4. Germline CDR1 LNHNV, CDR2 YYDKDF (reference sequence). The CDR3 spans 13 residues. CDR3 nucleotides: TGTGCCACCAGCAGCCCAGGGGGCACTGAGCAGTTCTTC. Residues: CATSSPGGTEQFF.

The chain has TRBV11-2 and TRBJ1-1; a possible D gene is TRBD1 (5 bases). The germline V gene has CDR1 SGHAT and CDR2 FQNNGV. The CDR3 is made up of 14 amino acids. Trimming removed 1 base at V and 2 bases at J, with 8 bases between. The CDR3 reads CASSLGGGNTEAFF. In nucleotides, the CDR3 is TGTGCCAGCAGCTTAGGGGGGGGAAACACTGAAGCTTTCTTT.

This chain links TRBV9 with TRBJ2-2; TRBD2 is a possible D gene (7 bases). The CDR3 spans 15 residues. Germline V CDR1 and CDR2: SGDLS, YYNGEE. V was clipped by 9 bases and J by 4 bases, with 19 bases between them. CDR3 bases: TGTGCCACGGCGAGGGGGGGTGTTGGCACCGGGGAGCTGTTTTTT. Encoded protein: CATARGGVGTGELFF.

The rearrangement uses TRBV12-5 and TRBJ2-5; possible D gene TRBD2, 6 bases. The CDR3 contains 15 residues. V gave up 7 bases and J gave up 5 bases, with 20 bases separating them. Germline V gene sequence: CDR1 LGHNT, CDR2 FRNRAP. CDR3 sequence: CASAPERAPGETQYF. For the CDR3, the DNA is TGTGCTAGTGCCCCTGAGCGGGCGCCGGGGGAGACCCAGTACTTC.

CDR3 loop: CASSSTGAEKLFF. The CDR3 bases are TGTGCCAGCAGCTCGACAGGGGCCGAAAAACTGTTTTTT. The chain has TRBV7-2 and TRBJ1-4; 8 bases align to TRBD1. The V gene's germline CDR1 is SGHTA and CDR2 FQGNSA. This CDR3 comprises 13 residues. The V gene end was trimmed by 4 bases and the J gene end by 8 bases; junction bases not matched to a gene: 3.

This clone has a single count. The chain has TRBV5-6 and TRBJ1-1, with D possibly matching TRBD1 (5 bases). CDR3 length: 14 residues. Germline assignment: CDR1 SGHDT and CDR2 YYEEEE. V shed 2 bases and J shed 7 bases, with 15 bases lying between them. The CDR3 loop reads CASSFGSGADEAFF. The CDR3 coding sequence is TGTGCCAGCAGCTTTGGGAGCGGGGCCGATGAAGCTTTCTTT.

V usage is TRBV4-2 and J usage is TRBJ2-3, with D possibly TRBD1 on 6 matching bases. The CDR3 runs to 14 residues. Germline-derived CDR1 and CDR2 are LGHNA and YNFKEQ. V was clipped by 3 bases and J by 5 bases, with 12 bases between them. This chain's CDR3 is CASSHSSGVDTQYF. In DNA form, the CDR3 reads TGTGCCAGCAGCCATAGTTCAGGGGTAGATACGCAGTATTTT.

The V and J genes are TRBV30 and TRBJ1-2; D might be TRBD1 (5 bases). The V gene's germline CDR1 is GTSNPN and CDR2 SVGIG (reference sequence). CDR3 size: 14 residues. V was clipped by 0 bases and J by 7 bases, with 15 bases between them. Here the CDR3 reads CAWSVKGLGGGYTF. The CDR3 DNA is TGTGCCTGGAGTGTTAAGGGGCTTGGTGGTGGCTACACCTTC. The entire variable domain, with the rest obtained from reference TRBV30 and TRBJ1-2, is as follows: SQTIHQWPATLVQPVGSPLSLECTVEGTSNPNLYWYRQAAGRGLQLLFYSVGIGQISSEVPQNLSASRPQDRQFILSSKKLLLSDSGFYLCAWSVKGLGGGYTFGSGTRLTVV.

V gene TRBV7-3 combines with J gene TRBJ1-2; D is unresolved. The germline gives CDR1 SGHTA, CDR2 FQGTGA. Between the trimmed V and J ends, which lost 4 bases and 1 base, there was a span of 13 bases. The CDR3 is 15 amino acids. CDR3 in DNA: TGTGCCAGCAGCTCTAGTCGTGCGAGTAACTATGGCTACACCTTC. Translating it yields CASSSSRASNYGYTF.

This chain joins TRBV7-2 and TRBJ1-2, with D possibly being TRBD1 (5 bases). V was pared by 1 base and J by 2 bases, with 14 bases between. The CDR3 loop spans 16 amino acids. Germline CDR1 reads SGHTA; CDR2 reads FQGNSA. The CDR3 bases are TGTGCCAGCAGCTTAGGCCCTCCGGGACTGAACTATGGCTACACCTTC. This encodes CASSLGPPGLNYGYTF.

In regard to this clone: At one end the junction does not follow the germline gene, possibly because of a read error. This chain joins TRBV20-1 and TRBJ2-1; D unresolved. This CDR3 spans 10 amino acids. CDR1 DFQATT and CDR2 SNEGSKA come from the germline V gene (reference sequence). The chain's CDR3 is CSAYSNGQFF. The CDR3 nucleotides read TGCAGTGCCTATTCTAATGGGCAGTTCTTC.